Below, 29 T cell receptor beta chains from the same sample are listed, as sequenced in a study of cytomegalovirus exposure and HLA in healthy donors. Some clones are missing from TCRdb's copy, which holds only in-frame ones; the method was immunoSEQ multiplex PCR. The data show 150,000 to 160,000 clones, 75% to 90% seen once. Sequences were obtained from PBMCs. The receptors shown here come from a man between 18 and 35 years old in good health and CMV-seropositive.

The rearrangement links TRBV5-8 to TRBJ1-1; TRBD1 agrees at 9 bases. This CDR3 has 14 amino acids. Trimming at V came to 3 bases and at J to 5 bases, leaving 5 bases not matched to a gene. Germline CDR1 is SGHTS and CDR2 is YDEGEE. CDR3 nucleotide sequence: TGTGCCAGCAGCTGGGACAGGGCGATAACTGAAGCTTTCTTT. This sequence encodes CASSWDRAITEAFF.

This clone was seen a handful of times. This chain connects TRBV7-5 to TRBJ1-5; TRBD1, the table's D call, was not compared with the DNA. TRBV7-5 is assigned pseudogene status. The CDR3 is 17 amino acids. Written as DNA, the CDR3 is TGTGTCAGAAGCTTAACGACTTCCGACAGGGACAATCAGCCCCAGCATTTT. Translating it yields CVRSLTTSDRDNQPQHF.

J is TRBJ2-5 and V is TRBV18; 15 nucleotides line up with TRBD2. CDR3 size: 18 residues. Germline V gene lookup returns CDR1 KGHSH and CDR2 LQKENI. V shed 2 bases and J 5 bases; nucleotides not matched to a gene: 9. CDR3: CASSPLRTSGRAEETQYF. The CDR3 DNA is TGTGCCAGCTCACCATTGAGGACTAGCGGGAGGGCCGAGGAGACCCAGTACTTC.

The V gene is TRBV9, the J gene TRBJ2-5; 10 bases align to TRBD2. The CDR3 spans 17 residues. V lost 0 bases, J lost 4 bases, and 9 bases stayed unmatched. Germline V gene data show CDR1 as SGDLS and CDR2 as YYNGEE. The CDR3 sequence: CASSVAPQAGGTETQYF. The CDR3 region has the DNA TGTGCCAGCAGCGTAGCTCCCCAAGCGGGAGGGACAGAGACCCAGTACTTC.

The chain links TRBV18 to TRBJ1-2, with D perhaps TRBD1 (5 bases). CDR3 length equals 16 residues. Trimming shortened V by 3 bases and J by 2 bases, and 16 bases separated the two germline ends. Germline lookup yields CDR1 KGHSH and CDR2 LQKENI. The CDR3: CASSPGRASRNYGYTF. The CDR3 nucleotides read TGTGCCAGCTCACCGGGCAGGGCTTCTAGAAACTATGGCTACACCTTC.

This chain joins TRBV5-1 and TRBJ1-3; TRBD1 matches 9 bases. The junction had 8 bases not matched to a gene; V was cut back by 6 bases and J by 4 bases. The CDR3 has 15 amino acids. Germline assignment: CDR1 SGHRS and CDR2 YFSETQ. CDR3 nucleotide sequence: TGCGCCAGCAAGCCACAGGGGGCGCCGGGAAACACCATATATTTT. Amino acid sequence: CASKPQGAPGNTIYF. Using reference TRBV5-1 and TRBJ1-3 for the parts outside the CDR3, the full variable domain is KAGVTQTPRYLIKTRGQQVTLSCSPISGHRSVSWYQQTPGQGLQFLFEYFSETQRNKGNFPGRFSGRQFSNSRSEMNVSTLELGDSALYLCASKPQGAPGNTIYFGEGSWLTVV.

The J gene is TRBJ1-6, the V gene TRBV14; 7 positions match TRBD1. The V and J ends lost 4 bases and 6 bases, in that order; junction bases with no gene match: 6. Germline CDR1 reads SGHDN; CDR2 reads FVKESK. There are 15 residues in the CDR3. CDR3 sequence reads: CASSPADRRNSPLHF. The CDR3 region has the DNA TGTGCCAGCAGCCCCGCGGACAGGCGTAATTCACCCCTCCACTTT.

CDR3 sequence (DNA): TGTGCCAGCAGTTACGGGACAGGGGTCGAACAGCCCCAGCATTTT. It translates to CASSYGTGVEQPQHF. The rearrangement uses TRBV6-6 and TRBJ1-5; TRBD1 aligns across 10 bases. The CDR3 contains 15 residues. The V segment lost 2 bases and the J segment 7 bases; nucleotides outside the gene matches: 5. The germline V gene has CDR1 MNHNY and CDR2 SVGAGI (reference sequence).

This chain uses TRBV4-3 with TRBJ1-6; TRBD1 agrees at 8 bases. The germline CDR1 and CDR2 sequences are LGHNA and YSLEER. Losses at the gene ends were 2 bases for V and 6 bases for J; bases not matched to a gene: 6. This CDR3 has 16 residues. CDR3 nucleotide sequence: TGCGCCAGCAGCCAATCTGGACAGGGTCGTAATTCACCCCTCCACTTT. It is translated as CASSQSGQGRNSPLHF.

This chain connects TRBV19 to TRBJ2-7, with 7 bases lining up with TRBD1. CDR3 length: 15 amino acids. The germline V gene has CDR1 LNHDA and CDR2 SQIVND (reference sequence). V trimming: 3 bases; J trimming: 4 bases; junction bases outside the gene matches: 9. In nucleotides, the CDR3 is TGTGCCAGTAGTATGGTGGGGACAGTAGGATACGAGCAGTACTTC. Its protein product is CASSMVGTVGYEQYF. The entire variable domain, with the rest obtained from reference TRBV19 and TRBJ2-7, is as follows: DGGITQSPKYLFRKEGQNVTLSCEQNLNHDAMYWYRQDPGQGLRLIYYSQIVNDFQKGDIAEGYSVSREKKESFPLTVTSAQKNPTAFYLCASSMVGTVGYEQYFGPGTRLTVT.

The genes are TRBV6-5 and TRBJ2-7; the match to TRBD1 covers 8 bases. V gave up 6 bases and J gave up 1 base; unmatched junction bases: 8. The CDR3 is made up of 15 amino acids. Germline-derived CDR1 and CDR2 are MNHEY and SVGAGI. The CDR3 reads CASRTRDRTSYEQYF. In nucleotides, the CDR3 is TGTGCCAGCAGAACCCGGGACAGGACTTCCTACGAGCAGTACTTC.

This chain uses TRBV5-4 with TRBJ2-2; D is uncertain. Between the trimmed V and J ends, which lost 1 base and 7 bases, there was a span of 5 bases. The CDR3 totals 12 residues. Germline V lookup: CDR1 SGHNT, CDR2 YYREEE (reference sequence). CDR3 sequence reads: CASSLPNGELFF. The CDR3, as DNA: TGTGCCAGCAGCTTGCCTAACGGGGAGCTGTTTTTT.

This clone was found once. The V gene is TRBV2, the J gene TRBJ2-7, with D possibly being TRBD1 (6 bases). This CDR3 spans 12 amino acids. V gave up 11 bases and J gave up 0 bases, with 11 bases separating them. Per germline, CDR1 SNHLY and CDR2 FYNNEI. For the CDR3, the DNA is TGTGCCGCCCGGGACAACTCCTACGAGCAGTACTTC. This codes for CAARDNSYEQYF.

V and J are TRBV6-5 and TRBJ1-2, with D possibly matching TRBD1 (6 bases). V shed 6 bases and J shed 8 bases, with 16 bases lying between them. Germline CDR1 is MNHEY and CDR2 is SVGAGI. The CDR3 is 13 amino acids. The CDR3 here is CASRRAGAEGYTF. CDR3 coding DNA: TGTGCCAGCAGGAGAGCGGGGGCGGAGGGCTACACCTTC.

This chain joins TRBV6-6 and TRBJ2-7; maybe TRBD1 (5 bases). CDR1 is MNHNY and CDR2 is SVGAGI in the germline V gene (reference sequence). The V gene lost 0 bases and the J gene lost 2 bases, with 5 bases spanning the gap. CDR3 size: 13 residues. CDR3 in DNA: TGTGCCAGCAGTTACTCGACAGCCTACGAGCAGTACTTC. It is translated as CASSYSTAYEQYF.

Written as DNA, the CDR3 is TGCGCCAGCAGCCAAGATCGAGGACATCAGACAAATACGCAGTATTTT. Residues: CASSQDRGHQTNTQYF. The gene calls are TRBV4-1 and TRBJ2-3; TRBD1 is a possible D gene (5 bases). Germline loops: CDR1 MGHRA, CDR2 YSYEKL. Trimming took 0 bases from V and 7 from J, leaving 17 bases between them. The CDR3 has 16 amino acids.

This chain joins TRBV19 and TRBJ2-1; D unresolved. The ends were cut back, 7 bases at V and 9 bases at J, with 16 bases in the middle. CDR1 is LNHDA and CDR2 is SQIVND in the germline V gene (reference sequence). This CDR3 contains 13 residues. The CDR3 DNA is TGTGCCAGTACCCCTGACACCCCCGGTGAGCAGTTCTTC. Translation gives CASTPDTPGEQFF.

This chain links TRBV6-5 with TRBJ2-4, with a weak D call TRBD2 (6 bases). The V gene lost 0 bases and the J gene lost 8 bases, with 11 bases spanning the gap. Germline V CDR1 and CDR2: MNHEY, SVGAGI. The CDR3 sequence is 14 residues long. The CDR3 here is CASSYSGRYDIQYF. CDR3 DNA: TGTGCCAGCAGTTACTCCGGGAGATATGACATTCAGTACTTC.

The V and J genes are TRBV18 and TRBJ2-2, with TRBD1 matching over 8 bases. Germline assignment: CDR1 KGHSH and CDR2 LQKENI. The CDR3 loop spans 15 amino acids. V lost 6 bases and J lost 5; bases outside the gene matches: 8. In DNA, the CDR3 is TGTGCCAGCTCCGGGGGACAGGCGATAACCGGGGAGCTGTTTTTT. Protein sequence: CASSGGQAITGELFF.

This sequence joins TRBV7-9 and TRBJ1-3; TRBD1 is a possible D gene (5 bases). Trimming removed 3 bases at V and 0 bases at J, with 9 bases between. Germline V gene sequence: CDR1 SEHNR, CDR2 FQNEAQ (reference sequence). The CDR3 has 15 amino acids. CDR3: CASSLTASSGNTIYF. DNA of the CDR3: TGTGCCAGCAGCTTGACAGCAAGCTCTGGAAACACCATATATTTT.

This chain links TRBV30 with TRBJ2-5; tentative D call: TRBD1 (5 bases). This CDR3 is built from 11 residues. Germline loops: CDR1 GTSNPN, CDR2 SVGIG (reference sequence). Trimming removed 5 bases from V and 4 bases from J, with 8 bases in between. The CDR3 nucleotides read TGTGCCTGGGGACAAGGAGAGACCCAGTACTTC. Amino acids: CAWGQGETQYF.

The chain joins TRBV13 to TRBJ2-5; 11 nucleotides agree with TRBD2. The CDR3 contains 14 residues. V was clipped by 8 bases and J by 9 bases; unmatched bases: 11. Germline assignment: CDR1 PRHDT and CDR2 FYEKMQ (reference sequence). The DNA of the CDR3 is TGTGCCAGCGGGGAAGGGACTAGCGGATCGTCCCAGTACTTC. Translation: CASGEGTSGSSQYF.

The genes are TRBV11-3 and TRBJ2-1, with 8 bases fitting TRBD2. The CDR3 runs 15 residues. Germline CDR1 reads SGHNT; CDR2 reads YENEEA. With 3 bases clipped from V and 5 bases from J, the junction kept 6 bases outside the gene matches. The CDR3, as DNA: TGTGCCAGCAGCTTTAGCGGGGACCCAGACAATGAGCAGTTCTTC. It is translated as CASSFSGDPDNEQFF.

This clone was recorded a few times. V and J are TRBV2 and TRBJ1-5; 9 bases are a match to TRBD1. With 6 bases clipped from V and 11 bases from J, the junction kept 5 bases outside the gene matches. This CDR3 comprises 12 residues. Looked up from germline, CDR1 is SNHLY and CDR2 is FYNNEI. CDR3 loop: CASSGQGPTQHF. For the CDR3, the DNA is TGTGCCAGCAGCGGACAGGGGCCCACCCAGCATTTT. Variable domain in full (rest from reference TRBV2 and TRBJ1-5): EPEVTQTPSHQVTQMGQEVILRCVPISNHLYFYWYRQILGQKVEFLVSFYNNEISEKSEIFDDQFSVERPDGSNFTLKIRSTKLEDSAMYFCASSGQGPTQHFGDGTRLSIL.

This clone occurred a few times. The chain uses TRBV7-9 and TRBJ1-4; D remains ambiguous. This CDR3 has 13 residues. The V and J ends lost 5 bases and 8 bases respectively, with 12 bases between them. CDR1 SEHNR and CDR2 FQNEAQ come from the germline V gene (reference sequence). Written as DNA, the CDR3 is TGTGCCAGCAGCATCCAACTAGGGGAAAAACTGTTTTTT. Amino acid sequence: CASSIQLGEKLFF.

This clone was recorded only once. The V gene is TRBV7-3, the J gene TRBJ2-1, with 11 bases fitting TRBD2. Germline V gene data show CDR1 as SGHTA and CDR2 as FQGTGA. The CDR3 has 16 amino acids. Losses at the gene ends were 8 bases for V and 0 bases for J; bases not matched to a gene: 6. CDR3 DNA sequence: TGTGCCAGCGCTAGCGGGGGGTACTTCTCCTACAATGAGCAGTTCTTC. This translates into CASASGGYFSYNEQFF.

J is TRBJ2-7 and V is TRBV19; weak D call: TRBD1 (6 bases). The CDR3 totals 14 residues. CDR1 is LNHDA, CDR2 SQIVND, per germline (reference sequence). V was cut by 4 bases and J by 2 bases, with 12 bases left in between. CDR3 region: CASSNREGPYEQYF. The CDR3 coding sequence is TGTGCCAGTAGTAACAGGGAAGGGCCCTACGAGCAGTACTTC. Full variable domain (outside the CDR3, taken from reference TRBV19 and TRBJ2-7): DGGITQSPKYLFRKEGQNVTLSCEQNLNHDAMYWYRQDPGQGLRLIYYSQIVNDFQKGDIAEGYSVSREKKESFPLTVTSAQKNPTAFYLCASSNREGPYEQYFGPGTRLTVT.

DNA for the CDR3: TGTGCCTGGAGCCTAACTCAACGACTAGCGGCTGCCAAAAACATTCAGTACTTC. This sequence encodes CAWSLTQRLAAAKNIQYF. The rearrangement uses TRBV30 and TRBJ2-4; TRBD2 matches at 9 bases. J gave up 1 base and V 3 bases, and 13 bases lay outside the gene matches. Germline V gene lookup returns CDR1 GTSNPN and CDR2 SVGIG (reference sequence). This CDR3 spans 18 amino acids.

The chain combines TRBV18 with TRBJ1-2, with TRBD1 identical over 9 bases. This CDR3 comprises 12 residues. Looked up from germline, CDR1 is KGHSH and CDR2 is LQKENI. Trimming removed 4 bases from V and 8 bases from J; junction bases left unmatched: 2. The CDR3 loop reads CASSRDRDGYTF. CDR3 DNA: TGTGCCAGCTCACGGGACAGGGACGGCTACACCTTC.